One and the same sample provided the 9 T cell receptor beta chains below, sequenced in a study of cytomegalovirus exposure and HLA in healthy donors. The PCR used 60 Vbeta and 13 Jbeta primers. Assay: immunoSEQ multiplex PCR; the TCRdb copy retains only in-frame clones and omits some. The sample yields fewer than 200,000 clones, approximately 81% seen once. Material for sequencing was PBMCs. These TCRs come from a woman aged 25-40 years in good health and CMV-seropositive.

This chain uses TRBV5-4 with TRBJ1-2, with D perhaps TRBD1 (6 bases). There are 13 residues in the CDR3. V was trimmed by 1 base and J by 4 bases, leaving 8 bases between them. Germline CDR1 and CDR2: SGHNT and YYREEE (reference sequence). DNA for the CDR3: TGTGCCAGCAGCTTGAGGGGGTTCTATGGCTACACCTTC. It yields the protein CASSLRGFYGYTF.

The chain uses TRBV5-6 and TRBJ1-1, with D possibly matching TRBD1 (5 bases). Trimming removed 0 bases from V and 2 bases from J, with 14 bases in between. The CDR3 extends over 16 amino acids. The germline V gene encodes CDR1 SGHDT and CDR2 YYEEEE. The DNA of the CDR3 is TGTGCCAGCAGCTTGGTCGGGGGGTTTACTAACACTGAAGCTTTCTTT. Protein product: CASSLVGGFTNTEAFF.

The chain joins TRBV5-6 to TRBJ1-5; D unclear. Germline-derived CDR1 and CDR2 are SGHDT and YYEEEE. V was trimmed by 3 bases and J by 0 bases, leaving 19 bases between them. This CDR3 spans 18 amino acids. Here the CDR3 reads CASSWHNRDSYSNQPQHF. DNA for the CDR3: TGTGCCAGCAGCTGGCACAACCGGGATTCCTATAGCAATCAGCCCCAGCATTTT.

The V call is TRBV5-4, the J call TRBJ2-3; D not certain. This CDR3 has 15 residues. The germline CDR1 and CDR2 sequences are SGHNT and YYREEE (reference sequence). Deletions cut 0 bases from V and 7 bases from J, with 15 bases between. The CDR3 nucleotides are TGTGCCAGCAGCTTGGCTTCCTCCTCTAGGAATACGCAGTATTTT. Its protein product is CASSLASSSRNTQYF.

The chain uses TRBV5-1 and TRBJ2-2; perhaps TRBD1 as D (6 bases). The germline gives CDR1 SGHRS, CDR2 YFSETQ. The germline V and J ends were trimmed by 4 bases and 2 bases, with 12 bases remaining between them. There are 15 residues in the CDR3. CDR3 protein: CASSERTANTGELFF. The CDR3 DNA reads TGCGCCAGCAGCGAACGGACAGCCAACACCGGGGAGCTGTTTTTT.

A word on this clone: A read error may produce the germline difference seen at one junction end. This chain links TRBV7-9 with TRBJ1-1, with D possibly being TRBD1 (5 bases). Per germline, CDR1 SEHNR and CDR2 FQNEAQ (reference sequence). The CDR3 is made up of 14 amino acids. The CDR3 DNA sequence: TGTTCCAGCAGCTTAGATTGGACAAACACTGAAGCTTTCTTT. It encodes CSSSLDWTNTEAFF. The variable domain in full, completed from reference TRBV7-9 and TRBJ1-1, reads DTGVSQNPRHKITKRGQNVTFRCDPISEHNRLYWYRQTLGQGPEFLTYFQNEAQLEKSRLLSDRFSAERPKGSFSTLEIQRTEQGDSAMYLCSSSLDWTNTEAFFGQGTRLTVV.

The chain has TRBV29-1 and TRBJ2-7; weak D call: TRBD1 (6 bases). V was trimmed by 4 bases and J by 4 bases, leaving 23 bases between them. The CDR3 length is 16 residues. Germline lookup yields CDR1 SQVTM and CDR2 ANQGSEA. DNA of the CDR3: TGCAGCGTTGGATCCCTCGATGACAGGTTACGATACGAGCAGTACTTC. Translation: CSVGSLDDRLRYEQYF.

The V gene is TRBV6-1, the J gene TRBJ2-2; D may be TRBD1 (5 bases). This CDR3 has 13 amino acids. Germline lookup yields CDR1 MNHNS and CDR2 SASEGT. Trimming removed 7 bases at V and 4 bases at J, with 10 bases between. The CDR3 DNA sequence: TGTGCCAGCATTAAAAGGGGCACCGGGGAGCTGTTTTTT. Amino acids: CASIKRGTGELFF.

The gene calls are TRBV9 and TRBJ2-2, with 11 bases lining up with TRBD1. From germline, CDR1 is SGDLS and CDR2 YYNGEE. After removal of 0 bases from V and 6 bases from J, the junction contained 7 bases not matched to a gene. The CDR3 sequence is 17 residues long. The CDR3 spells CASSVEDWGQGAGELFF. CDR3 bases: TGTGCCAGCAGCGTAGAAGATTGGGGACAGGGGGCCGGGGAGCTGTTTTTT.